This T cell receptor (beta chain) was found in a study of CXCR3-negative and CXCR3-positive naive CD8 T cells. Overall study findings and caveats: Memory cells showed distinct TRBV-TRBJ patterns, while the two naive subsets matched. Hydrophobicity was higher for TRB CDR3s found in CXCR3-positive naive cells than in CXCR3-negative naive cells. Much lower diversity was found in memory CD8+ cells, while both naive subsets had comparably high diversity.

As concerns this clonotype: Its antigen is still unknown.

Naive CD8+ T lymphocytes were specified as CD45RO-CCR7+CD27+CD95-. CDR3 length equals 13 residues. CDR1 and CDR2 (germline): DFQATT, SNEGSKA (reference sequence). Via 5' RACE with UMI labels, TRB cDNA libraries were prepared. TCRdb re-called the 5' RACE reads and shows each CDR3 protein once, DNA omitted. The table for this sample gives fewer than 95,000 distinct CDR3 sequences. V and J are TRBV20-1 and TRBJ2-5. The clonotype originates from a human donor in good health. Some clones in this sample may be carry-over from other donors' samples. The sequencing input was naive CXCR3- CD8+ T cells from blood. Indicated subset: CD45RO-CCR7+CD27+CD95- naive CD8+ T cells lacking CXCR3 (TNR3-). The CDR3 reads CSADPSGFETQYF.